The 24 T cell receptor beta chains presented below share a single source sample, sequenced in a study of T-cell reconstitution after alpha-beta-depleted transplantation in children. Preparation of the TCRbeta library involved a method that used unique molecular identifiers. TCRdb redid the calling of the PCR reads with MiXCR, one entry per CDR3 protein. The data contain approximately 400,000 distinct CDR3 sequences, about 11% of them singletons. Here the sequenced sample was PBMCs from the stem cell graft donor, taken from the stem cell graft. The receptors shown here come from a human donor who donated a stem cell graft to a child with acute myeloid leukemia.

This sequence joins TRBV5-1 and TRBJ2-2; 7 positions agree with TRBD1. CDR1 is SGHRS and CDR2 is YFSETQ in the germline V gene. The CDR3 loop spans 14 amino acids. Trimming removed 4 bases from V and 6 bases from J; junction bases left unmatched: 6. This CDR3 is CASSTGQVPGELFF. The CDR3 nucleotides are TGCGCCAGCAGCACCGGACAGGTCCCCGGGGAGCTGTTTTTT.

This clonotype has just a few counts. V usage is TRBV7-2 and J usage is TRBJ2-1; a weak D match, TRBD1 (5 bases). Trimming removed 1 base at V and 2 bases at J, with 6 bases between. Germline V lookup: CDR1 SGHTA, CDR2 FQGNSA. There are 14 residues in the CDR3. CDR3 protein: CASSLDRTYNEQFF. CDR3 bases: TGTGCCAGCAGCTTAGACAGGACCTACAATGAGCAGTTCTTC. The variable domain in full, with the rest retrieved from reference TRBV7-2 and TRBJ2-1, is GAGVSQSPSNKVTEKGKDVELRCDPISGHTALYWYRQSLGQGLEFLIYFQGNSAPDKSGLPSDRFSAERTGGSVSTLTIQRTQQEDSAVYLCASSLDRTYNEQFFGPGTRLTVL.

This clonotype came up a few times. This chain joins TRBV29-1 and TRBJ2-5, with a possible D match to TRBD1 (6 bases). Trimming removed 2 bases at V and 5 bases at J, with 12 bases between. Looked up from germline, CDR1 is SQVTM and CDR2 is ANQGSEA. The CDR3 covers 13 residues. CDR3 DNA: TGCAGCGTTGAACAGGGGATCCGTGAGACCCAGTACTTC. Protein product: CSVEQGIRETQYF. Using reference TRBV29-1 and TRBJ2-5 for the parts outside the CDR3, the full variable domain is SAVISQKPSRDICQRGTSLTIQCQVDSQVTMMFWYRQQPGQSLTLIATANQGSEATYESGFVIDKFPISRPNLTFSTLTVSNMSPEDSSIYLCSVEQGIRETQYFGPGTRLLVL.

The CDR3 DNA reads TGCAGCGTTGAAGACGAGGCGACAGGGATATACGAGCAGTACTTC. This translates into CSVEDEATGIYEQYF. The genes are TRBV29-1 and TRBJ2-7, with 7 bases lining up with TRBD1. There are 15 residues in the CDR3. Germline V gene data show CDR1 as SQVTM and CDR2 as ANQGSEA. With V trimmed by 0 bases and J by 4 bases, 9 bases remained unmatched.

This clonotype was detected ten times or more. The chain recombines TRBV5-1 with TRBJ2-3; 9 nucleotides match TRBD2. Germline loops: CDR1 SGHRS, CDR2 YFSETQ. V dropped 0 bases and J dropped 4; count of bases not matched to a gene: 9. This CDR3 has 17 residues. The CDR3 region is CASSLVEGGRAADTQYF. CDR3 DNA sequence: TGCGCCAGCAGCTTGGTGGAGGGCGGGAGGGCCGCAGATACGCAGTATTTT.

This clonotype appeared many times. DNA of the CDR3: TGCAGTGCTAGAGATAGCGGGAGAGTAGATACGCAGTATTTT. Its translation is CSARDSGRVDTQYF. J is TRBJ2-3 and V is TRBV20-1; 9 bases line up with TRBD2. CDR1 and CDR2 (germline): DFQATT, SNEGSKA (reference sequence). With 0 bases clipped from V and 5 bases from J, the junction kept 3 bases outside the gene matches. This CDR3 has 14 residues.

This clonotype was detected only a few times. This chain uses TRBV7-2 with TRBJ2-3, with unresolved D. Trimming took off 6 bases at V and 5 bases at J, with 9 bases between the two ends. This CDR3 has 12 amino acids. The germline CDR1 and CDR2 sequences are SGHTA and FQGNSA. For the CDR3, the DNA is TGTGCCAGCAGTCCCTATGGAGATACGCAGTATTTT. It is translated as CASSPYGDTQYF. The full variable domain, completed using reference TRBV7-2 and TRBJ2-3, is GAGVSQSPSNKVTEKGKDVELRCDPISGHTALYWYRQSLGQGLEFLIYFQGNSAPDKSGLPSDRFSAERTGGSVSTLTIQRTQQEDSAVYLCASSPYGDTQYFGPGTRLTVL.

This clonotype has only a few counts. The chain employs TRBV27 and TRBJ1-4; D remains ambiguous. Germline V CDR1 and CDR2: MNHEY, SMNVEV (reference sequence). This CDR3 is built from 13 residues. Trimming left V 5 bases short and J 5 bases short, with 9 bases between. For the CDR3, the DNA is TGTGCCAGCAGTCCTCTGGGGAATGAAAAACTGTTTTTT. Amino acid sequence: CASSPLGNEKLFF.

This clonotype has just a few counts. The V and J genes are TRBV29-1 and TRBJ1-2; D might be TRBD1 (5 bases). The germline V gene has CDR1 SQVTM and CDR2 ANQGSEA. The CDR3 consists of 16 residues. Trimming pared 3 bases from V and 3 bases from J, leaving 20 bases between. In DNA, the CDR3 is TGCAGCGTTGACTCCAGGGAGCCTTTGAATGACTATGGCTACACCTTC. This sequence encodes CSVDSREPLNDYGYTF. Together with reference TRBV29-1 and TRBJ1-2, the CDR3 gives the full variable domain: SAVISQKPSRDICQRGTSLTIQCQVDSQVTMMFWYRQQPGQSLTLIATANQGSEATYESGFVIDKFPISRPNLTFSTLTVSNMSPEDSSIYLCSVDSREPLNDYGYTFGSGTRLTVV.

As concerns this clonotype: Compared with germline, one end of the junction differs, possibly owing to a read error. The chain couples TRBV2 to TRBJ1-5, with D tentatively TRBD1 (5 bases). The CDR3 contains 15 residues. The germline gives CDR1 SNHLY, CDR2 FYNNEI. CDR3 loop: CASSERQGGNRPQHF. The DNA for the CDR3 is TGTGCCAGCAGTGAACGGCAGGGAGGCAATCGGCCCCAGCATTTT.

The chain carries TRBV25-1 and TRBJ1-2; D gene uncertain. The germline V and J ends were trimmed by 0 bases and 0 bases, with 5 bases remaining between them. CDR3 size: 14 residues. Germline CDR1 reads MGHDK; CDR2 reads SYGVNS. The CDR3: CASSEYGTNYGYTF. For the CDR3, the DNA is TGTGCCAGCAGTGAATACGGCACTAACTATGGCTACACCTTC.

This clonotype has ten or more counts. The rearrangement links TRBV20-1 to TRBJ2-2; 7 bases are a match to TRBD2. This CDR3 has 16 residues. From germline, CDR1 is DFQATT and CDR2 SNEGSKA (reference sequence). The J segment lost 4 bases and the V segment lost 0 bases, leaving 8 bases of the junction unmatched. Here the CDR3 DNA reads TGCAGTGCTAGAGAGGGTCCTAGCGGTCTCACCGGGGAGCTGTTTTTT. This encodes CSAREGPSGLTGELFF.

This clonotype was picked up a small number of times. The V call is TRBV6-1, the J call TRBJ2-7, with D perhaps matching TRBD1 (5 bases). The V end lost 3 bases, the J end lost 4 bases, and 16 bases lay between the germline ends. Germline V gene sequence: CDR1 MNHNS, CDR2 SASEGT. The CDR3 is 15 residues long. This chain's CDR3 is CASSDRGRTRYEQYF. The DNA of the CDR3 is TGTGCCAGCAGTGATAGGGGCCGTACTCGGTACGAGCAGTACTTC.

This chain uses TRBV7-9 with TRBJ1-1, with 7 bases matching TRBD1. From germline, CDR1 is SEHNR and CDR2 FQNEAQ (reference sequence). V shed 2 bases, J shed 4 bases, and the junction held 7 bases outside the gene matches. The CDR3 totals 15 residues. The CDR3 is CASSLPTGVSTEAFF. Written as DNA, the CDR3 is TGTGCCAGCAGCTTACCCACAGGGGTGAGCACTGAAGCTTTCTTT.

This clonotype was seen a handful of times. V and J are TRBV7-2 and TRBJ1-2; maybe TRBD1 (5 bases). CDR1 and CDR2 from the germline V gene are SGHTA and FQGNSA. The CDR3 loop spans 15 amino acids. V gave up 5 bases and J gave up 2 bases, with 15 bases separating them. The CDR3 spells CASSPGTYLNYGYTF. CDR3 in DNA: TGTGCCAGCAGCCCCGGGACCTACTTGAACTATGGCTACACCTTC.

The V gene is TRBV20-1, the J gene TRBJ2-1; 7 positions match TRBD2. The CDR3 has 16 residues. CDR1 DFQATT and CDR2 SNEGSKA come from the germline V gene (reference sequence). The CDR3 spells CCQLAGGASGYNEQFF. CDR3 nucleotides: TGCTGTCAACTCGCCGGTGGGGCTAGCGGATACAATGAGCAGTTCTTC.

This clonotype was observed a few times. CDR3 amino acids: CASSTGRGTEAFF. The CDR3 bases are TGTGCCAGTAGCACAGGGCGAGGCACTGAAGCTTTCTTT. The chain carries TRBV7-2 and TRBJ1-1; maybe TRBD1 (6 bases). Germline CDR1 is SGHTA and CDR2 is FQGNSA. CDR3 length equals 13 residues. V was trimmed by 9 bases and J by 4 bases, leaving 15 bases between them.

This clonotype has a count of ten or more. V is TRBV27 and J is TRBJ2-1; 8 bases match TRBD2. CDR3 length: 15 residues. The ends lost 5 bases at V and 9 bases at J; junction bases unmatched: 12. Germline CDR1 MNHEY, CDR2 SMNVEV (reference sequence). This chain's CDR3 is CASSRSAGGRGEQFF. The CDR3 DNA sequence: TGTGCCAGCAGTCGCTCCGCGGGAGGACGAGGTGAGCAGTTCTTC.

V usage is TRBV6-5 and J usage is TRBJ1-2; D is ambiguous. This CDR3 has 15 amino acids. The V gene's germline CDR1 is MNHEY and CDR2 SVGAGI. The V end was cut by 2 bases, the J end by 5 bases, with 15 bases between. The chain's CDR3 is CASSYVATADYGYTF. CDR3 nucleotides: TGTGCCAGCAGTTACGTGGCTACCGCGGATTATGGCTACACCTTC.

This clonotype has just a few counts. This rearrangement joins TRBV5-1 to TRBJ2-3; TRBD1 matches at 8 bases. The CDR3 is made up of 17 amino acids. Germline V lookup: CDR1 SGHRS, CDR2 YFSETQ. Trimming at V came to 0 bases and at J to 3 bases, leaving 9 bases not matched to a gene. The CDR3 loop is CASSLGLTGGRTDTQYF. The CDR3 nucleotides read TGCGCCAGCAGCTTGGGCCTAACAGGGGGTCGGACAGATACGCAGTATTTT.

This clonotype was counted only a few times. The rearrangement joins TRBV20-1 to TRBJ2-1; 11 nucleotides line up with TRBD2. This CDR3 contains 15 residues. Trimming took 6 bases from V and 6 from J; bases not matched to a gene: 10. The germline CDR1 and CDR2 sequences are DFQATT and SNEGSKA (reference sequence). This chain's CDR3 is CSALTIAGGPNEQFF. In DNA, the CDR3 is TGCAGTGCGCTGACAATAGCGGGGGGGCCCAATGAGCAGTTCTTC.

This clonotype appeared a few times. The V and J genes are TRBV27 and TRBJ2-3; possible D gene TRBD2, 6 bases. Trimming took 5 bases from V and 0 from J, leaving 15 bases between them. The CDR3 is 16 amino acids. Germline V gene data show CDR1 as MNHEY and CDR2 as SMNVEV (reference sequence). CDR3 sequence reads: CASSVGGRRSTDTQYF. The CDR3 DNA is TGTGCCAGCAGTGTAGGAGGGAGACGGAGCACAGATACGCAGTATTTT.

This clonotype has just a few counts. CDR3 DNA: TGCAGCGTTGAAGATCCGTACCCAGATACGCAGTATTTT. Its translation is CSVEDPYPDTQYF. The chain carries TRBV29-1 and TRBJ2-3; D call uncertain. Germline CDR1 reads SQVTM; CDR2 reads ANQGSEA. V was pared by 0 bases and J by 4 bases, with 8 bases between. The CDR3 sequence is 13 residues long.

The genes are TRBV20-1 and TRBJ2-3; possible D gene TRBD2, 5 bases. With 4 bases removed from V and 0 bases from J, the gap between germline ends came to 11 bases. CDR3 size: 14 residues. Germline CDR1 is DFQATT and CDR2 is SNEGSKA (reference sequence). CDR3 DNA sequence: TGCAGTGCTACGGAGCGGCTTAGCACAGATACGCAGTATTTT. Protein sequence: CSATERLSTDTQYF.